A selection of T cell receptor beta chains follows, all from one sample in a study of blood T cells in healthy people across ages. Each CDR3 protein gets one entry after TCRdb re-called the 5' RACE reads with MiXCR. The sample records roughly 800,000 distinct CDR3 sequences, nearly 60% being singletons. The sequencing sample was made of blood. Receptors were obtained from a man between 25 and 39 years old in good health. Each CDR3 is given with its conserved first and last residue. The D gene is left open where the match is weak. Size tells how often a clone was seen (once, few, many) or the class of an expanded clone, and some rows leave it out.

D,size,V,J,CDR3
TRBD2,NA,TRBV7-2,TRBJ2-3,CASSSRLANTDTQYF
NA,NA,TRBV20-1,TRBJ2-1,CSASEGEVTNEQFF
TRBD1,NA,TRBV7-2,TRBJ1-2,CASSQAPGTGVGYTF
NA,NA,TRBV9,NA,CASSVGVGLSYEQYF
TRBD1,NA,TRBV20-1,TRBJ2-3,CSASRDRVPHTQYF
TRBD1,NA,TRBV29-1,TRBJ2-7,CSILFGTGEVEQYF
TRBD1,NA,TRBV20-1,NA,CSARGGSGGVDSYEQYF
TRBD1,NA,TRBV29-1,TRBJ1-2,CSVGRQGNDYTF
TRBD1,NA,TRBV7-2,TRBJ2-6,CASSLAGQGGGGANVLTF
TRBD2,once,TRBV6-5,TRBJ2-1,CASSYPGLGEQFF
NA,NA,TRBV20-1,TRBJ1-2,CSARLGTGTMRGYTF
NA,NA,TRBV6-5,TRBJ2-7,CASSYNPWDEQYF
NA,NA,TRBV9,TRBJ1-2,CASSVATGTDYGYTF
NA,few,TRBV7-6,TRBJ2-3,CASSAQVFPGTDTQYF
TRBD2,few,TRBV9,TRBJ2-1,CASSVGLAGGLAYNEQFF
TRBD2,NA,TRBV6-5,TRBJ2-5,CASSSPSGRQETQYF
NA,many,TRBV6-2/TRBV6-3,TRBJ2-7,CASSIRQAEQYF
TRBD2,few,TRBV2,TRBJ2-7,CASGAGGLIFPFSYEQYF
NA,NA,TRBV30,TRBJ2-3,CAWSEGYTDTQYF
TRBD1,NA,TRBV29-1,TRBJ1-4,CSVEVAGGGEKLFF
NA,NA,TRBV15,TRBJ2-1,CATSRVRRDTADEQFF